The 2 T cell receptor beta chains below all came from one sample that was sequenced in a study of blood T cell repertoires in COVID-19. Only in-frame clones appear in the TCRdb table, and some are missing; sequencing was by immunoSEQ multiplex PCR. The table has over 150,000 clones, approximately 80% seen once. The sample consisted of peripheral blood. The receptors here all came from a woman in her 40s with COVID-19, enrolled during active disease.

The chain's CDR3 is CASSLVSFNYGYTF. CDR3 nucleotides: TGTGCCAGCAGTTTGGTCAGTTTTAACTATGGCTACACCTTC. V usage is TRBV28 and J usage is TRBJ1-2, with D uncertain. V was trimmed by 3 bases and J by 1 base, leaving 9 bases between them. Germline loops: CDR1 MDHEN, CDR2 SYDVKM. This CDR3 is 14 amino acids long.

This clone has only a few counts. The V call is TRBV19, the J call TRBJ2-2; 8 nucleotides line up with TRBD2. J gave up 0 bases and V 6 bases, and 9 bases lay outside the gene matches. Germline CDR1 LNHDA, CDR2 SQIVND (reference sequence). The CDR3 is 17 residues long. The CDR3 region is CASRLRGAGANTGELFF. CDR3 bases: TGTGCCAGTAGGTTGCGGGGGGCTGGGGCGAACACCGGGGAGCTGTTTTTT.